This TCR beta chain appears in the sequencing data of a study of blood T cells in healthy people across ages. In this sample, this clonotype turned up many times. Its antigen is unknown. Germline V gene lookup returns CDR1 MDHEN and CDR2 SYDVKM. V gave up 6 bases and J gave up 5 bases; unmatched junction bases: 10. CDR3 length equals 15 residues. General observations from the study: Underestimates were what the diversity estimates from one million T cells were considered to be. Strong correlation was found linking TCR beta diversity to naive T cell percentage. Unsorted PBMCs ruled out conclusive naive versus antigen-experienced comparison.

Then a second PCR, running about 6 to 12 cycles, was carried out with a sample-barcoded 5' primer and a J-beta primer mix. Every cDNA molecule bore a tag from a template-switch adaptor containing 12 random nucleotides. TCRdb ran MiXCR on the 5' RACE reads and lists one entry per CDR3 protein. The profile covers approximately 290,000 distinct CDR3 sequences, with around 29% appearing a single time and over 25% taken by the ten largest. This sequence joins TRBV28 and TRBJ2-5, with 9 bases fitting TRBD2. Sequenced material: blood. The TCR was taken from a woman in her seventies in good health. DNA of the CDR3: TGTGCCAGCAGAGCACCGGGACTAGCCACGGAGACCCAGTACTTC. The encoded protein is CASRAPGLATETQYF.